One and the same sample provided the 2 T cell receptor beta chains below, sequenced in a study of early T cells in non-severe SARS-CoV-2 infection. TCRdb re-called the 5' RACE reads through MiXCR, storing one row per CDR3 protein. The sample records tens of thousands of distinct CDR3 sequences, about 9.1% being singletons. Sequencing was performed on whole blood. The receptors were sampled from an adult who was a healthcare worker with PCR-confirmed SARS-CoV-2 infection or an uninfected control (not recorded which).

The genes are TRBV11-2 and TRBJ1-5; D may be TRBD1 (5 bases). V was trimmed by 1 base and J by 0 bases, leaving 10 bases between them. This CDR3 has 16 residues. Looked up from germline, CDR1 is SGHAT and CDR2 is FQNNGV. The CDR3 sequence: CASSLGAGNSNQPQHF. The CDR3 region has the DNA TGTGCCAGCAGCTTAGGGGCAGGGAATAGCAATCAGCCCCAGCATTTT. Combining the CDR3 with reference TRBV11-2 and TRBJ1-5 gives the whole variable domain EAGVAQSPRYKIIEKRQSVAFWCNPISGHATLYWYQQILGQGPKLLIQFQNNGVVDDSQLPKDRFSAERLKGVDSTLKIQPAKLEDSAVYLCASSLGAGNSNQPQHFGDGTRLSIL.

This clonotype was detected a few times. V gene TRBV2 combines with J gene TRBJ2-1, with TRBD2 matching 13 bases. The germline V gene encodes CDR1 SNHLY and CDR2 FYNNEI. The CDR3 loop spans 14 amino acids. V gave up 8 bases and J gave up 8 bases; unmatched junction bases: 6. CDR3 sequence: CASAGTSGIHEQFF. DNA of the CDR3: TGTGCCAGCGCCGGGACTAGCGGGATCCATGAGCAGTTCTTC. The entire variable domain, with the rest obtained from reference TRBV2 and TRBJ2-1, is as follows: EPEVTQTPSHQVTQMGQEVILRCVPISNHLYFYWYRQILGQKVEFLVSFYNNEISEKSEIFDDQFSVERPDGSNFTLKIRSTKLEDSAMYFCASAGTSGIHEQFFGPGTRLTVL.